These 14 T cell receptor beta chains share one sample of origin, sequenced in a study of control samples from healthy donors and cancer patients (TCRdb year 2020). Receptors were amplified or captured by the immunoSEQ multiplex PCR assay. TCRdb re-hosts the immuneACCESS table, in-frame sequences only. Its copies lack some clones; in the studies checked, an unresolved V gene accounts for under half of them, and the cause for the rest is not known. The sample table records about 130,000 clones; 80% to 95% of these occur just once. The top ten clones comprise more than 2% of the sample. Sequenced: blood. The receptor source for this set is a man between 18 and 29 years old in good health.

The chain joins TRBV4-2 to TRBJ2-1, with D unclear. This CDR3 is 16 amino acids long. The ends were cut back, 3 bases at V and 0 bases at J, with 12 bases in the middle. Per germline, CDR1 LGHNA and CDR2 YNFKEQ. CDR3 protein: CASSQVGRSSYNEQFF. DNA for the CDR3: TGTGCCAGCAGCCAGGTTGGTCGGAGCTCCTACAATGAGCAGTTCTTC.

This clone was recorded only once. CDR3 loop: CASSLASGTKYYEQYF. In DNA, the CDR3 is TGTGCCAGCAGCTTGGCTAGCGGGACGAAATACTACGAGCAGTACTTC. This chain connects TRBV5-5 to TRBJ2-7; 9 bases agree with TRBD2. This CDR3 comprises 16 residues. Germline CDR1 is SGHKS and CDR2 is YYEKEE (reference sequence). V was clipped by 0 bases and J by 3 bases; unmatched bases: 7.

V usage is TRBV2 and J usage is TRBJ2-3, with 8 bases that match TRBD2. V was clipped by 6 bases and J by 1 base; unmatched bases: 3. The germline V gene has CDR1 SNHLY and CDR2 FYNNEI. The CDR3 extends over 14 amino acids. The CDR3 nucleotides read TGTGCCAGCAGAGCGGGAGAGGGCACAGATACGCAGTATTTT. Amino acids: CASRAGEGTDTQYF.

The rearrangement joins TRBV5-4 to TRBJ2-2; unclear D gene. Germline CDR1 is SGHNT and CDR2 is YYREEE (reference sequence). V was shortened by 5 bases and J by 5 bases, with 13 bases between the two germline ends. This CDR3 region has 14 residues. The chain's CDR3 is CASRAPVDTGELFF. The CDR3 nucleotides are TGTGCCAGCAGGGCGCCCGTGGATACCGGGGAGCTGTTTTTT.

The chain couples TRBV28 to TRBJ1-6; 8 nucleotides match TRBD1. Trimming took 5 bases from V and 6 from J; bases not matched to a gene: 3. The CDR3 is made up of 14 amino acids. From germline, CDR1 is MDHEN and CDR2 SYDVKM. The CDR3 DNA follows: TGTGCCAGCAGTGAACAGGGGGGTAATTCACCCCTCCACTTT. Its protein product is CASSEQGGNSPLHF.

Here the CDR3 reads CASSAEGDTQYF. CDR3 bases: TGTGCCAGCAGCGCAGAGGGGGATACGCAGTATTTT. The V call is TRBV12-3 or TRBV12-4, the J call TRBJ2-3, with D perhaps being TRBD1 or TRBD2 (5 bases each). CDR3 length: 12 residues. The V end was cut by 6 bases, the J end by 6 bases, with 10 bases between.

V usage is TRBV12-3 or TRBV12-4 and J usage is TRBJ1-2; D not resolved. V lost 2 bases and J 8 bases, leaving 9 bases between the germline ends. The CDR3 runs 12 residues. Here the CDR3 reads CASSLTSGGYTF. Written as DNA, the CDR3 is TGTGCCAGCAGTTTAACTTCCGGGGGCTACACCTTC.

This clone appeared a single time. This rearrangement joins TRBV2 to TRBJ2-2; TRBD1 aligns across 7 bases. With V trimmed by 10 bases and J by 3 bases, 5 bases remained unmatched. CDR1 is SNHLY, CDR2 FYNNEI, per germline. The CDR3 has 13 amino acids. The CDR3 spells CAITTGYTGELFF. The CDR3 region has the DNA TGTGCCATTACGACAGGGTACACCGGGGAGCTGTTTTTT. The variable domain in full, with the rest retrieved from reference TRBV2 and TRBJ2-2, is EPEVTQTPSHQVTQMGQEVILRCVPISNHLYFYWYRQILGQKVEFLVSFYNNEISEKSEIFDDQFSVERPDGSNFTLKIRSTKLEDSAMYFCAITTGYTGELFFGEGSRLTVL.

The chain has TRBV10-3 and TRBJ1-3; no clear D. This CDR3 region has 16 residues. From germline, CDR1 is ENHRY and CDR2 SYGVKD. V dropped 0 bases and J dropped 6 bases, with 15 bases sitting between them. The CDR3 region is CAISESLGRKENTIYF. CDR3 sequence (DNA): TGTGCCATCAGTGAGTCTCTGGGCAGGAAGGAAAACACCATATATTTT.

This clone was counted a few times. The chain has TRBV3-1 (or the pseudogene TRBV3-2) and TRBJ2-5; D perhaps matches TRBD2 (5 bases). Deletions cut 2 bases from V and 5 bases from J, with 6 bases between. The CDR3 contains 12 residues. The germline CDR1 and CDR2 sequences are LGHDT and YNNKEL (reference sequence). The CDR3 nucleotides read TGTGCCAGCAGCCAACAGCGGGAGACCCAGTACTTC. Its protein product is CASSQQRETQYF.

The CDR3 DNA follows: TGCGCCAGCAGCCAAGAAGGTGGGGGCGGGGTCGAAGGTCAGCCCCAGCATTTT. Its translation: CASSQEGGGGVEGQPQHF. The rearrangement uses TRBV4-1 and TRBJ1-5, with D perhaps TRBD1 (6 bases). The V end lost 0 bases, the J end lost 6 bases, and 21 bases lay between the germline ends. The CDR3 length is 18 residues. In germline, CDR1 is MGHRA, CDR2 YSYEKL.

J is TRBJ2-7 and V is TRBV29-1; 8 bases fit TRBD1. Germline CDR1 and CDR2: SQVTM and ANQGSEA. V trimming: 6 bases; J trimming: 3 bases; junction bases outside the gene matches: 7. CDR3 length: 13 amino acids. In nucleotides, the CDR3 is TGCAGCGTGACGACAGGGGTGAACTACGAGCAGTACGTC. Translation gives CSVTTGVNYEQYV.

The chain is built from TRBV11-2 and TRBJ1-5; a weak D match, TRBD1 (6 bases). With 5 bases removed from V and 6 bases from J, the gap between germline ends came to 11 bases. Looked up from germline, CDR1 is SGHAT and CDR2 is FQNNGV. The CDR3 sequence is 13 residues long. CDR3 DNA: TGTGCCAGCAGCGAACAGGGTGTTCAGCCCCAGCATTTT. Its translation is CASSEQGVQPQHF. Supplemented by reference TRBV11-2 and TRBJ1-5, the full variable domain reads EAGVAQSPRYKIIEKRQSVAFWCNPISGHATLYWYQQILGQGPKLLIQFQNNGVVDDSQLPKDRFSAERLKGVDSTLKIQPAKLEDSAVYLCASSEQGVQPQHFGDGTRLSIL.

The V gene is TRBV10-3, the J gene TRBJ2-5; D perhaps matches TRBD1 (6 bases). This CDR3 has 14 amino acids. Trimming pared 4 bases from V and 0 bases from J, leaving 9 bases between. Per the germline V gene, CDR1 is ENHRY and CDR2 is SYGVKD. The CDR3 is CAISGRQDQETQYF. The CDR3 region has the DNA TGTGCCATCAGTGGGCGACAGGACCAAGAGACCCAGTACTTC.